These 13 T cell receptor beta chains were all obtained from the same sample, sequenced in a study of cytomegalovirus exposure and HLA in healthy donors. The PCR had 60 Vbeta and 13 Jbeta primers. Profiling relied on immunoSEQ multiplex PCR, and the TCRdb table lists in-frame clones only, not all of them. In the table there are about 150,000 clones, roughly 79% of which are singletons. Sequencing used PBMCs. The receptors stem from a woman aged 45-59 years in good health and CMV-seropositive.

This clone was detected only a few times. V usage is TRBV29-1 and J usage is TRBJ2-7; TRBD1 matches at 9 bases. This CDR3 region has 14 residues. Germline V CDR1 and CDR2: SQVTM, ANQGSEA. V lost 3 bases to trimming and J lost 3 bases; unmatched junction nucleotides: 6. CDR3 bases: TGCAGCGTTGATTACGGGACAGGGTACTACGAGCAGTACTTC. Residues: CSVDYGTGYYEQYF.

The rearrangement uses TRBV27 and TRBJ1-5; no clear D. V dropped 6 bases and J dropped 0 bases, with 9 bases sitting between them. CDR1 and CDR2 (germline): MNHEY, SMNVEV (reference sequence). This CDR3 has 14 residues. The CDR3 sequence: CASSRTVSNQPQHF. As DNA, the CDR3 is TGTGCCAGCAGCCGGACTGTTAGCAATCAGCCCCAGCATTTT.

As regards this clone: Other DNA sequences of this sample code for an identical CDR3. The CDR3 DNA reads as TGCGCCAGCAGCTCGGGGGGTAACCAAGAGACCCAGTACTTC. It yields the protein CASSSGGNQETQYF. This chain links TRBV5-1 with TRBJ2-5, with 7 bases matching TRBD2. Per germline, CDR1 SGHRS and CDR2 YFSETQ. The CDR3 is 14 residues long. V was clipped by 3 bases and J by 0 bases; unmatched bases: 2.

This chain joins TRBV5-4 and TRBJ2-6, with TRBD2 as a possible D gene (6 bases). The CDR3 sequence is 17 residues long. Trimming took off 2 bases at V and 0 bases at J, with 12 bases between the two ends. In germline, CDR1 is SGHNT, CDR2 YYREEE (reference sequence). CDR3 amino acids: CASSFVGGFSGANVLTF. The DNA of the CDR3 is TGTGCCAGCAGCTTTGTCGGGGGATTCTCTGGGGCCAACGTCCTGACTTTC.

The chain uses TRBV10-3 and TRBJ2-1, with D tentatively TRBD2 (6 bases). This CDR3 region has 11 residues. Trimming took off 11 bases at V and 6 bases at J, with 11 bases between the two ends. Germline assignment: CDR1 ENHRY and CDR2 SYGVKD. The CDR3 loop is CAARGINEQFF. CDR3 DNA sequence: TGTGCCGCCCGGGGGATCAATGAGCAGTTCTTC.

The chain combines TRBV5-1 with TRBJ1-2, with D uncertain. The CDR3 length is 15 residues. CDR1 SGHRS and CDR2 YFSETQ come from the germline V gene. The V gene lost 0 bases and the J gene lost 3 bases, with 12 bases spanning the gap. The CDR3 nucleotides are TGCGCCAGCAGCTTGGGCGTGGGCAGCTACTATGGCTACACCTTC. This codes for CASSLGVGSYYGYTF.

The chain uses TRBV7-3 and TRBJ2-2; D gene uncertain. Looked up from germline, CDR1 is SGHTA and CDR2 is FQGTGA. Trimming left V 4 bases short and J 7 bases short, with 13 bases between. This CDR3 comprises 14 residues. The CDR3 nucleotides read TGTGCCAGCAGCTCGGAGCCCGTGGTCGGGGAGCTGTTTTTT. Residues: CASSSEPVVGELFF.

The chain couples TRBV5-4 to TRBJ2-1, with TRBD2 as a possible D gene (6 bases). This CDR3 is 15 amino acids long. Germline values: CDR1 SGHNT, CDR2 YYREEE (reference sequence). V was clipped by 3 bases and J by 6 bases, with 16 bases between them. The chain's CDR3 is CASSSIAAGGNEQFF. Here the CDR3 DNA reads TGTGCCAGCAGCTCTATAGCGGCTGGGGGCAATGAGCAGTTCTTC.

The chain's CDR3 is CASSPYPVPGNTIYF. Written as DNA, the CDR3 is TGTGCCAGCAGCCCCTATCCCGTCCCGGGAAACACCATATATTTT. The J gene is TRBJ1-3, the V gene TRBV7-2; the D is unclear. CDR3 length: 15 residues. The germline V gene has CDR1 SGHTA and CDR2 FQGNSA. Trimming stripped 5 bases from V and 4 bases from J, with 15 bases between. Supplemented by reference TRBV7-2 and TRBJ1-3, the full variable domain reads GAGVSQSPSNKVTEKGKDVELRCDPISGHTALYWYRQSLGQGLEFLIYFQGNSAPDKSGLPSDRFSAERTGGSVSTLTIQRTQQEDSAVYLCASSPYPVPGNTIYFGEGSWLTVV.

This rearrangement joins TRBV7-2 to TRBJ2-3, with D maybe TRBD2 (6 bases). The V gene's germline CDR1 is SGHTA and CDR2 FQGNSA. Trimming left V 5 bases short and J 1 base short, with 19 bases between. The CDR3 runs 17 residues. CDR3 loop: CASSPTPGRRGTDTQYF. CDR3 bases: TGTGCCAGCAGCCCGACCCCGGGACGGAGGGGCACAGATACGCAGTATTTT. The whole variable domain, filled in from reference TRBV7-2 and TRBJ2-3, reads GAGVSQSPSNKVTEKGKDVELRCDPISGHTALYWYRQSLGQGLEFLIYFQGNSAPDKSGLPSDRFSAERTGGSVSTLTIQRTQQEDSAVYLCASSPTPGRRGTDTQYFGPGTRLTVL.

The rearrangement joins TRBV7-3 to TRBJ1-1, with unresolved D. V lost 7 bases and J lost 1, with 10 bases in between. CDR1 and CDR2 from the germline V gene are SGHTA and FQGTGA. CDR3 length: 13 amino acids. Here the CDR3 DNA reads TGTGCCAGCACCGCCGCCGGGAACACTGAAGCTTTCTTT. Its protein product is CASTAAGNTEAFF.

On this clone itself: Additional DNA sequences in this sample encode the identical CDR3. The genes are TRBV9 and TRBJ2-1; possibly TRBD2 for D (5 bases). Germline V gene data show CDR1 as SGDLS and CDR2 as YYNGEE. This CDR3 has 15 amino acids. The V and J ends lost 1 base and 0 bases respectively, with 8 bases between them. The CDR3, as DNA: TGTGCCAGCAGCGTATCGGGGTCCTCCTACAATGAGCAGTTCTTC. Its translation: CASSVSGSSYNEQFF.

This clone was seen a single time. This rearrangement joins TRBV6-5 to TRBJ1-1; D uncertain. There are 12 residues in the CDR3. The ends were cut back, 5 bases at V and 1 base at J, with 5 bases in the middle. Germline V CDR1 and CDR2: MNHEY, SVGAGI. CDR3 in DNA: TGTGCCAGCAGTCGGAGGAACACTGAAGCTTTCTTT. This translates into CASSRRNTEAFF.